These 25 T cell receptor beta chains were all obtained from the same sample, sequenced in a study of control samples from healthy donors and cancer patients. The method was immunoSEQ multiplex PCR; TCRdb's version includes in-frame clones alone and lacks a portion of them. This sample has roughly 120,000 clones, with 88% found just once. Sequencing used blood. Every receptor here comes from a woman between 65 and 79 years old in good health.

V gene TRBV5-4 combines with J gene TRBJ2-3; D remains unclear. V shed 0 bases and J shed 6 bases, with 17 bases lying between them. CDR3 length: 16 residues. Germline assignment: CDR1 SGHNT and CDR2 YYREEE (reference sequence). CDR3 DNA: TGTGCCAGCAGCTTGGGGGTCGACCCTCAGGTTGATACGCAGTATTTT. Translated: CASSLGVDPQVDTQYF.

This clone was seen a single time. This chain's CDR3 is CASSYGGLGLNEQFF. Here the CDR3 DNA reads TGTGCCAGCAGTTATGGGGGACTAGGACTTAATGAGCAGTTCTTC. V is TRBV6-5 and J is TRBJ2-1, with 8 bases identical to TRBD2. The CDR3 is 15 residues long. The germline CDR1 and CDR2 sequences are MNHEY and SVGAGI. V shed 3 bases and J 7 bases; nucleotides not matched to a gene: 8.

This chain connects TRBV7-2 to TRBJ2-3; D is perhaps TRBD1 (8 bases). The CDR3 covers 14 residues. In germline, CDR1 is SGHTA, CDR2 FQGNSA. V was pared by 6 bases and J by 0 bases, with 10 bases between. CDR3 region: CASRQGGSTDTQYF. CDR3 DNA sequence: TGTGCCAGCAGACAGGGGGGGAGCACAGATACGCAGTATTTT.

The chain employs TRBV10-3 and TRBJ2-2; 16 bases line up with TRBD2. CDR3 length: 16 residues. Germline V gives CDR1 ENHRY, CDR2 SYGVKD. With V trimmed by 11 bases and J by 4 bases, 7 bases remained unmatched. CDR3 protein: CASQGLAGGCTGELFF. CDR3 DNA sequence: TGTGCCTCACAGGGACTAGCGGGGGGGTGCACCGGGGAGCTGTTTTTT.

This clone was counted once. The genes are TRBV29-1 and TRBJ1-1; D is undetermined. Germline loops: CDR1 SQVTM, CDR2 ANQGSEA. CDR3 length equals 11 residues. V was cut by 3 bases and J by 1 base, with 3 bases left in between. CDR3 in amino acids: CSVEWNTEAFF. The CDR3 DNA is TGCAGCGTTGAGTGGAACACTGAAGCTTTCTTT.

The table lists this clone with a few counts. The chain links TRBV4-2 to TRBJ1-4; possible D gene TRBD1, 6 bases. Trimming pared 3 bases from V and 5 bases from J, leaving 13 bases between. CDR3 size: 15 residues. Germline CDR1 and CDR2: LGHNA and YNFKEQ. The CDR3 loop reads CASSQVDRRNEKLFF. The CDR3 nucleotides are TGTGCCAGCAGCCAGGTAGACAGGAGGAATGAAAAACTGTTTTTT.

The gene calls are TRBV4-1 and TRBJ1-2; 9 nucleotides align to TRBD1. Trimming at V came to 4 bases and at J to 1 base, leaving 4 bases not matched to a gene. Germline loops: CDR1 MGHRA, CDR2 YSYEKL. The CDR3 totals 15 residues. Here the CDR3 reads CASSLRDRDNYGYTF. CDR3 nucleotides: TGCGCCAGCAGCCTCCGGGACAGGGATAACTATGGCTACACCTTC.

This clone was found many times. The rearrangement joins TRBV7-2 to TRBJ1-6; 7 nucleotides match TRBD1. The CDR3 runs 14 residues. Germline CDR1 SGHTA, CDR2 FQGNSA. Unmatched junction bases numbered 3, after V lost 1 base and J lost 9 bases. The CDR3 is CASSLGQGSSPLHF. As DNA, the CDR3 is TGTGCCAGCAGCTTAGGACAGGGCAGTTCACCCCTCCACTTT.

This clone was seen only once. The chain links TRBV5-1 to TRBJ2-5; TRBD2 is a possible D gene (6 bases). Per the germline V gene, CDR1 is SGHRS and CDR2 is YFSETQ. V was clipped by 5 bases and J by 3 bases, with 17 bases between them. The CDR3 sequence is 15 residues long. The CDR3 spells CASRVSGTAEETQYF. For the CDR3, the DNA is TGCGCCAGCAGGGTATCTGGGACTGCTGAAGAGACCCAGTACTTC.

V gene TRBV19 combines with J gene TRBJ1-4; a weak D match, TRBD1 (5 bases). Germline CDR1 reads LNHDA; CDR2 reads SQIVND (reference sequence). With 3 bases removed from V and 7 bases from J, the gap between germline ends came to 12 bases. The CDR3 spans 14 residues. In nucleotides, the CDR3 is TGTGCCAGTAGTATGCGGGGGGAAGGTGAAAAACTGTTTTTT. It encodes CASSMRGEGEKLFF.

J is TRBJ2-1 and V is TRBV27, with TRBD1 identical over 7 bases. With 5 bases clipped from V and 0 bases from J, the junction kept 7 bases outside the gene matches. The germline V gene encodes CDR1 MNHEY and CDR2 SMNVEV (reference sequence). The CDR3 has 16 amino acids. The CDR3 DNA is TGTGCCAGCAGTCCCTGGGACAGCTACTCCTACAATGAGCAGTTCTTC. This gives the protein CASSPWDSYSYNEQFF.

J is TRBJ1-2 and V is TRBV29-1, with 7 nucleotides matching TRBD1. Per the germline V gene, CDR1 is SQVTM and CDR2 is ANQGSEA. The junction had 5 bases not matched to a gene; V was cut back by 7 bases and J by 3 bases. The CDR3 loop spans 12 amino acids. The CDR3, as DNA: TGCAGCGCAACAGGGGTCGACTATGGCTACACCTTC. It translates to CSATGVDYGYTF.

The V gene is TRBV5-4, the J gene TRBJ2-3; 12 nucleotides align to TRBD2. The ends lost 0 bases at V and 7 bases at J; junction bases unmatched: 6. CDR3 length: 16 amino acids. Germline V gene lookup returns CDR1 SGHNT and CDR2 YYREEE (reference sequence). CDR3 nucleotide sequence: TGTGCCAGCAGCTTGGGGGCTAGCGGGGGGGCGAATACGCAGTATTTT. This translates into CASSLGASGGANTQYF.

The genes are TRBV27 and TRBJ1-1; 7 bases fit TRBD1. Per germline, CDR1 MNHEY and CDR2 SMNVEV (reference sequence). CDR3 length equals 13 residues. Losses at the gene ends were 6 bases for V and 1 base for J; bases not matched to a gene: 2. CDR3 bases: TGTGCCAGCAGAACAGGGGCGAACACTGAAGCTTTCTTT. This gives the protein CASRTGANTEAFF.

This clone was seen a single time. This chain joins TRBV3-1 (or the pseudogene TRBV3-2) and TRBJ2-2, with a tentative D call TRBD1 (6 bases). V lost 7 bases and J lost 3, with 15 bases in between. Germline values: CDR1 LGHDT, CDR2 YNNKEL (reference sequence). The CDR3 has 15 residues. CDR3 in DNA: TGTGCCAGCAAGTCCGGGACAATATACACCGGGGAGCTGTTTTTT. It specifies CASKSGTIYTGELFF.

The chain carries TRBV25-1 and TRBJ2-1, with 9 bases lining up with TRBD1. Trimming cost V 6 bases and J 0 bases; bases outside gene matches: 3. This CDR3 is built from 15 residues. Germline V CDR1 and CDR2: MGHDK, SYGVNS. The CDR3 reads CASSVDRGSYNEQFF. In nucleotides, the CDR3 is TGTGCCAGCAGCGTGGACAGGGGCTCCTACAATGAGCAGTTCTTC.

This clone has only a few counts. V usage is TRBV5-1 and J usage is TRBJ1-2; D not resolved. V lost 0 bases to trimming and J lost 5 bases, with 11 bases between them. Germline-derived CDR1 and CDR2 are SGHRS and YFSETQ. This CDR3 is built from 14 residues. The CDR3 protein is CASSLATRAYGYTF. CDR3 nucleotides: TGCGCCAGCAGCTTGGCCACGCGGGCGTATGGCTACACCTTC.

This clone showed up just a few times. Here the CDR3 DNA reads TGTGCCAGCAGCTCCAGGACTAGCGGGGGAGAGACCCAGTACTTC. Translation: CASSSRTSGGETQYF. V usage is TRBV11-2 and J usage is TRBJ2-5; TRBD2 aligns across 13 bases. This CDR3 has 15 residues. Losses at the gene ends were 4 bases for V and 4 bases for J; bases not matched to a gene: 3. Germline CDR1 reads SGHAT; CDR2 reads FQNNGV.

The chain uses TRBV12-5 and TRBJ1-5; 11 nucleotides agree with TRBD1. The J segment lost 2 bases and the V segment lost 6 bases, leaving 9 bases of the junction unmatched. The CDR3 loop spans 17 amino acids. Per germline, CDR1 LGHNT and CDR2 FRNRAP. The CDR3, as DNA: TGTGCTAGTGGGCAAGGACAGGGGGCAGGCGGCAATCAGCCCCAGCATTTT. Translated: CASGQGQGAGGNQPQHF. Full variable domain (remainder filled in from reference TRBV12-5 and TRBJ1-5): DARVTQTPRHKVTEMGQEVTMRCQPILGHNTVFWYRQTMMQGLELLAYFRNRAPLDDSGMPKDRFSAEMPDATLATLKIQPSEPRDSAVYFCASGQGQGAGGNQPQHFGDGTRLSIL.

The chain joins TRBV2 to TRBJ1-4; tentative D call: TRBD1 (5 bases). Germline V gene lookup returns CDR1 SNHLY and CDR2 FYNNEI. This CDR3 comprises 17 residues. V was clipped by 2 bases and J by 0 bases, with 13 bases between them. The CDR3 protein is CASSEIGTPATNEKLFF. Written as DNA, the CDR3 is TGTGCCAGCAGTGAAATCGGGACGCCTGCAACTAATGAAAAACTGTTTTTT. Drawing the rest from reference TRBV2 and TRBJ1-4, the complete variable domain is EPEVTQTPSHQVTQMGQEVILRCVPISNHLYFYWYRQILGQKVEFLVSFYNNEISEKSEIFDDQFSVERPDGSNFTLKIRSTKLEDSAMYFCASSEIGTPATNEKLFFGSGTQLSVL.

This clone appeared a single time. The J gene is TRBJ2-7, the V gene TRBV5-6, with TRBD2 identical over 8 bases. This CDR3 region has 14 residues. The junction had 5 bases not matched to a gene; V was cut back by 2 bases and J by 4 bases. CDR1 is SGHDT and CDR2 is YYEEEE in the germline V gene. The CDR3 reads CASSFLAGGYEQYF. The CDR3, as DNA: TGTGCCAGCAGCTTTCTAGCGGGCGGTTACGAGCAGTACTTC.

V gene TRBV7-2 combines with J gene TRBJ2-7, with 10 positions matching TRBD1. The CDR3 sequence is 17 residues long. V lost 5 bases to trimming and J lost 1 base; unmatched junction nucleotides: 11. The germline V gene encodes CDR1 SGHTA and CDR2 FQGNSA. In DNA, the CDR3 is TGTGCCAGCAGCCCGTATGGTGGGACAGGGGCTTCCTACGAGCAGTACTTC. Translating gives CASSPYGGTGASYEQYF.

This clone was detected only a few times. The chain is built from TRBV7-9 and TRBJ2-7; a weak D match, TRBD1 (6 bases). Germline V CDR1 and CDR2: SEHNR, FQNEAQ (reference sequence). This CDR3 is 12 amino acids long. V lost 5 bases and J lost 4, with 9 bases in between. The CDR3 DNA is TGTGCCAGCAGCATGGGGGCTTACGAGCAGTACTTC. Translation gives CASSMGAYEQYF.

The V gene is TRBV19, the J gene TRBJ2-1, with TRBD1 matching over 9 bases. This CDR3 has 13 amino acids. Per germline, CDR1 LNHDA and CDR2 SQIVND (reference sequence). Trimming took 6 bases from V and 8 from J; bases not matched to a gene: 5. As DNA, the CDR3 is TGTGCCAGTAGGCGACAGGGGGTCGATGAGCAGTTCTTC. Translating gives CASRRQGVDEQFF. Based on the CDR3 plus reference TRBV19 and TRBJ2-1, the full variable domain is DGGITQSPKYLFRKEGQNVTLSCEQNLNHDAMYWYRQDPGQGLRLIYYSQIVNDFQKGDIAEGYSVSREKKESFPLTVTSAQKNPTAFYLCASRRQGVDEQFFGPGTRLTVL.

The rearrangement uses TRBV27 and TRBJ2-6; possibly TRBD1 for D (5 bases). Trimming cost V 4 bases and J 0 bases, with 16 bases left between them. CDR3 length: 18 residues. Germline assignment: CDR1 MNHEY and CDR2 SMNVEV (reference sequence). CDR3 region: CASSSLTALSSGANVLTF. CDR3 sequence (DNA): TGTGCCAGCAGTTCCCTGACAGCTCTGAGCTCTGGGGCCAACGTCCTGACTTTC.